The TCR beta chain under discussion was sequenced for a study of type 1 regulatory T cells (dated by TCRdb to about 2021). For the wider study: The study characterized an in vitro protocol that generated a Tr1-enriched, alloantigen-specific CD4 T cell product named T-allo10. T-allo10 was under clinical evaluation in patients with hematological malignancies receiving allogeneic hematopoietic stem cell transplantation. Results the study describes overall, beyond this receptor: A more restricted TCR repertoire was observed in Tr1 cells than in non-Tr1 cells, and this restriction was interpreted in the study as alloantigen-induced clonal expansion.

Concerning this clonotype: Its antigen has not been determined. Base quality data are lacking; no much larger clone is found one base away.

The instrument was an Illumina MiSeq. TCRdb trimmed public reads at Q25 via fastp, called clones via MiXCR and kept in-frame beta chains. Rows are combined by CDR3 protein, so each entry shows the most common genes and DNA. This sample lists about 71,000 distinct CDR3 sequences; less than 25% were detected once. Of the sample, roughly 8% falls within the top ten clones. Trimming at the junction amounts to 5 bases on V and 0 bases on J, and the germline ends lie 8 bases apart. From its cysteine to its phenylalanine, the CDR3 spans 12 amino acids. The sequence is cut down to CDR3 DNA, 36 bases in frame from base 1. The germline V gene (reference sequence) yields GTSNPN for CDR1 and SVGIG for CDR2.

Here the chain combines TRBV30 and TRBJ2-7, and TRBD1 may be the D gene, going by 6 matching bases. The sequence was obtained from a human donor in good health. What was sequenced was cultured type 1 regulatory T (Tr1) cells, either the whole culture or a sorted fraction (not recorded which). What the cell subset or site label conveys for this sample: type 1 regulatory T cells sorted from the T-allo10 product. The nucleotide sequence is given as TGTGCCTGGGACAGGAGCTCCTACGAGCAGTACTTC. It encodes CAWDRSSYEQYF. With the portions outside the CDR3 filled from the reference TRBV30 and TRBJ2-7 genes, the complete variable region becomes SQTIHQWPATLVQPVGSPLSLECTVEGTSNPNLYWYRQAAGRGLQLLFYSVGIGQISSEVPQNLSASRPQDRQFILSSKKLLLSDSGFYLCAWDRSSYEQYFGPGTRLTVT.